This is a list of T cell receptor beta chains from one sample in a study of CD8 T cells in ankylosing spondylitis. Using its own MiXCR run on the 5' RACE reads, TCRdb lists one record per CDR3 protein. Seen here are around 180,000 distinct CDR3 sequences, over 15% observed once, and the top ten hold 4.3%. Sequenced input: blood, either unsorted or a sorted T cell fraction (not recorded which). Receptor source: a male donor under 30 with ankylosing spondylitis or in good health (not recorded which). Both conserved end residues are part of each CDR3. A D gene is named only where the DNA matches it firmly. Rows may omit the clone size; those that give it use once, few, many or a size class.

V: TRBV29-1; J: TRBJ2-1; size: -; D: -; DNA: TGCAGCGTTGATTTGAGGGAGCAGTTCTTC; CDR3: CSVDLREQFF
V: TRBV29-1; J: TRBJ1-5; size: many; D: -; DNA: TGCAGCGTTGAAATAGGGTCGGGCAATCAGCCCCAGCATTTT; CDR3: CSVEIGSGNQPQHF
V: TRBV4-2; J: TRBJ2-7; size: many; D: TRBD1; DNA: TGTGCCAGCAGCCGGGACAGGGAAGGTGACGAGCAGTACTTC; CDR3: CASSRDREGDEQYF
V: TRBV6-4; J: TRBJ2-3; size: many; D: -; DNA: TGTGCCAGCAGTTACACCTTGGGGGCCCAAGTGGATACGCAGTATTTT; CDR3: CASSYTLGAQVDTQYF
V: TRBV5-1; J: TRBJ2-7; size: many; D: -; DNA: TGCGCCAGCAGCTTAGCGGAATCCTACGAGCAGTACTTC; CDR3: CASSLAESYEQYF
V: TRBV12-3/TRBV12-4; J: TRBJ2-1; size: -; D: -; DNA: TGTGCCAGCAGTTCCGGACTAAACAATGAGCAGTTCTTC; CDR3: CASSSGLNNEQFF
V: TRBV24-1; J: TRBJ2-5; size: many; D: TRBD2; DNA: TGTGCCACCAGTGATACCCTCGTGGGACTAGCGGGAAAAGAGACCCAGTACTTC; CDR3: CATSDTLVGLAGKETQYF
V: TRBV7-9; J: TRBJ2-1; size: once; D: TRBD2; DNA: TGTGCCAGCAGCTTCCTTAGCGGGGTTTTTTACAATGAGCAGTTCTTC; CDR3: CASSFLSGVFYNEQFF
V: TRBV10-3; J: TRBJ2-2; size: many; D: -; DNA: TGTGCCATCAGTGCGAGTGACTGGGGCCGGAGTGGCGGGGAGCTGTTTTTT; CDR3: CAISASDWGRSGGELFF
V: TRBV10-3; J: TRBJ2-1; size: many; D: TRBD1; DNA: TGTGCCATCAGTGGATGGGACAGCAACAATGAGCAGTTCTTC; CDR3: CAISGWDSNNEQFF
V: TRBV30; J: TRBJ2-1; size: many; D: -; DNA: TGTGCCTCGACGGGGGAAAACCTCCGGGTTGAGCAGTTCTTC; CDR3: CASTGENLRVEQFF
V: TRBV24-1; J: TRBJ2-3; size: -; D: -; DNA: TGTGCCAGCGAGAGCACGGCGGGCGTCACAGATACGCAGTATTTT; CDR3: CASESTAGVTDTQYF
V: TRBV2; J: TRBJ1-2; size: many; D: -; DNA: TGTGCCAGCAGTGTGCGGAGGGCAGGGGATAACTATGGCTACACCTTC; CDR3: CASSVRRAGDNYGYTF
V: TRBV11-2; J: TRBJ2-2; size: few; D: TRBD1; DNA: TGTGCCCTCAGGGGGATCGGGGAGCTGTTTTTT; CDR3: CALRGIGELFF
V: TRBV20-1; J: TRBJ2-7; size: few; D: TRBD2; DNA: TGCAGTGCTATCGGGACTAGCTACGGGAGAGGTCCCCACGAGCAGTACTTC; CDR3: CSAIGTSYGRGPHEQYF
V: TRBV5-4; J: TRBJ2-3; size: -; D: -; DNA: TGTGCCAGCAGCTTTGCGGCTCGGAGGGATACGCAGTATTTT; CDR3: CASSFAARRDTQYF
V: TRBV5-1; J: TRBJ2-3; size: many; D: -; DNA: TGCGCCAGCAGCCGCGGACTGGATAGCACAGATACGCAGTATTTT; CDR3: CASSRGLDSTDTQYF
V: TRBV7-9; J: TRBJ1-1; size: many; D: -; DNA: TGTGCCAGCAGCTTAGCCCTGGGAATGACTGAAGCTTTCTTT; CDR3: CASSLALGMTEAFF
V: TRBV12-3/TRBV12-4; J: TRBJ2-4; size: many; D: -; DNA: TGTGCCAGCAGCCCGACTATAGCCAAAAACATTCAGTACTTC; CDR3: CASSPTIAKNIQYF
V: TRBV20-1; J: TRBJ1-1; size: many; D: -; DNA: TGCAGTGCTCTGAAACCCGACAGGAGTAACACTGAAGCTTTCTTT; CDR3: CSALKPDRSNTEAFF
V: TRBV20-1; J: TRBJ1-2; size: few; D: -; DNA: TGCAGTGCTAGAGATGGGCGCGGCTACACCTTC; CDR3: CSARDGRGYTF
V: TRBV12-3/TRBV12-4; J: TRBJ1-5; size: once; D: TRBD1; DNA: TGTGCCAGCAGTCAACAGGGGATAGGGAATCAGCCCCAGCATTTT; CDR3: CASSQQGIGNQPQHF
V: TRBV7-9; J: TRBJ1-2; size: many; D: -; DNA: TGTGCCAGCAGCTTAGACGTACTAACGGGGACTTATGGCTACACCTTC; CDR3: CASSLDVLTGTYGYTF
V: TRBV19; J: TRBJ1-1; size: -; D: -; DNA: TGTGCCAGTAGTATGGGGGAAATTGACACTGAAGCTTTCTTT; CDR3: CASSMGEIDTEAFF
V: TRBV4-3; J: TRBJ2-1; size: many; D: TRBD1; DNA: TGCGCCAGCAGCCAAGTAACCGGGACAGGTTCCCATGAGCAGTTCTTC; CDR3: CASSQVTGTGSHEQFF
V: TRBV7-2; J: TRBJ2-5; size: many; D: -; DNA: TGTGCCAGCAGCTTATACCCAGGGTCTGGTGAGACCCAGTACTTC; CDR3: CASSLYPGSGETQYF
V: TRBV6-6; J: TRBJ2-1; size: -; D: TRBD2; DNA: TGTGCCAGCAGCCACGGGCTAGCGGGAGAGAGTTTATTCAATGAGCAGTTCTTC; CDR3: CASSHGLAGESLFNEQFF
V: TRBV6-2/TRBV6-3; J: TRBJ2-1; size: many; D: -; DNA: TGTGCCAGCAGTTACCCGGTAGACCCCTCCTACAATGAGCAGTTCTTC; CDR3: CASSYPVDPSYNEQFF
V: TRBV7-2; J: TRBJ2-6; size: many; D: -; DNA: TGTGCCAGCGTAGCAGGTGGGGCCAACGTCCTGACTTTC; CDR3: CASVAGGANVLTF
V: TRBV19; J: TRBJ2-2; size: many; D: -; DNA: TGTGCCAGTAGTATCCAAGCTGCGGGATCCGGGGAGCTGTTTTTT; CDR3: CASSIQAAGSGELFF
V: TRBV27; J: TRBJ2-7; size: many; D: TRBD2; DNA: TGTGCCAGCAGTTTCCAGGGACTAGCTTTCTACGAGCAGTACTTC; CDR3: CASSFQGLAFYEQYF
V: TRBV12-3/TRBV12-4; J: TRBJ2-2; size: many; D: -; DNA: TGTGCCAGCAGTTTAGCGGACGGGGTCGGGGAGCTGTTTTTT; CDR3: CASSLADGVGELFF
V: TRBV7-9; J: TRBJ1-1; size: many; D: TRBD1; DNA: TGTGCCAGCAGCTTAGCGGGACGAGTAAAACAGGGGGCAGATACTGAAGCTTTCTTT; CDR3: CASSLAGRVKQGADTEAFF
V: TRBV15; J: TRBJ2-2; size: many; D: -; DNA: TGTGCCACCAGCAGAGATCACTCCGTGGGATTCACCGGGGAGCTGTTTTTT; CDR3: CATSRDHSVGFTGELFF
V: TRBV30; J: TRBJ2-5; size: many; D: TRBD1; DNA: TGTGCCTGGCACAGGGGACCCCAAGAGACCCAGTACTTC; CDR3: CAWHRGPQETQYF
V: TRBV11-1; J: TRBJ2-2; size: -; D: TRBD1; DNA: TGTGCCAGCAGACCGAGACAGGGCGGGGAGCTGTTTTTT; CDR3: CASRPRQGGELFF
V: TRBV7-2; J: TRBJ2-3; size: -; D: TRBD2; DNA: TGTGCCAGCAGCTTAGGGGCGGGGGTACCTTTTAGCACAGATACGCAGTATTTT; CDR3: CASSLGAGVPFSTDTQYF
V: TRBV7-2; J: TRBJ2-7; size: many; D: TRBD1; DNA: TGTGCCAGCAGCCTACCTTGGACAGGGGTCGACTACGAGCAGTACTTC; CDR3: CASSLPWTGVDYEQYF
V: TRBV11-2; J: TRBJ2-7; size: -; D: -; DNA: TGTGCCAGCAGCGATAAAGTCAGGGGCGGTAGCGAGCAGTACTTC; CDR3: CASSDKVRGGSEQYF
V: TRBV27; J: TRBJ2-1; size: many; D: -; DNA: TGTGCCAGCAGTGGACTTGGGGGGCCCTGGGGAAATGAGCAGTTCTTC; CDR3: CASSGLGGPWGNEQFF
V: TRBV6-5; J: TRBJ2-2; size: -; D: -; DNA: TGTGCCAGCAGCCCCCTAGGTGACCAGACCGGGGAGCTGTTTTTT; CDR3: CASSPLGDQTGELFF
V: TRBV6-1; J: TRBJ2-3; size: many; D: -; DNA: TGTGCCAGCAACGGGGCCGGTGGAAGCACAGATACGCAGTATTTT; CDR3: CASNGAGGSTDTQYF
V: TRBV6-5; J: TRBJ2-1; size: many; D: -; DNA: TGTGCCAGCAGTTACTCTACTACCCTCGACGATGAGCAGTTCTTC; CDR3: CASSYSTTLDDEQFF
V: TRBV5-5; J: TRBJ2-7; size: many; D: TRBD1; DNA: TGTGCCAGCAGCTCTCGGACAGGGAGCGACGAGCAGTACTTC; CDR3: CASSSRTGSDEQYF
V: TRBV27; J: TRBJ1-5; size: many; D: -; DNA: TGTGCCAGCAGTTTAGGGGGGACTGGGAATGGGAATCGAGAGCAGCCCCAGCATTTT; CDR3: CASSLGGTGNGNREQPQHF
V: TRBV29-1; J: TRBJ1-3; size: many; D: -; DNA: TGCAGCGTCTTGAGGGGCTCTGGAAACACCATATATTTT; CDR3: CSVLRGSGNTIYF
V: TRBV5-6; J: TRBJ1-1; size: many; D: -; DNA: TGTGCCAGCAGCGGCCGGGACACGGCGCAAGCTTTCTTT; CDR3: CASSGRDTAQAFF
V: TRBV20-1; J: TRBJ2-7; size: many; D: -; DNA: TGCAGTGCAACTACTAGTGCCTACGAGCAGTACTTC; CDR3: CSATTSAYEQYF
V: TRBV6-2/TRBV6-3; J: TRBJ2-2; size: few; D: -; DNA: TGTGCCAGCAGTTCTGAGCGACCTACCGGGGAGCTGTTTTTT; CDR3: CASSSERPTGELFF
V: TRBV14; J: TRBJ1-4; size: once; D: TRBD1; DNA: TGTGCCAGCAGCCCTCCGGGACAGCTCGCTAATGAAAAACTGTTTTTT; CDR3: CASSPPGQLANEKLFF
V: TRBV12-3/TRBV12-4; J: TRBJ2-1; size: many; D: TRBD1; DNA: TGTGCCAGCAGTACGGGACAGGGATACAATGAGCAGTTCTTC; CDR3: CASSTGQGYNEQFF
V: TRBV18; J: TRBJ2-1; size: -; D: -; DNA: TGTGCCAGCTCACCCCGGGACAAGGTGTACAATGAGCAGTTCTTC; CDR3: CASSPRDKVYNEQFF
V: TRBV27; J: TRBJ2-1; size: many; D: TRBD1; DNA: TGTGCCAGCAACCCGGGACAGGGGCTTAATGAGCAGTTCTTC; CDR3: CASNPGQGLNEQFF
V: TRBV27; J: TRBJ2-1; size: few; D: -; DNA: TGTGCCAGCAGTTCCCACCAAGAGCAGTTCTTC; CDR3: CASSSHQEQFF
V: TRBV11-2; J: TRBJ2-3; size: many; D: -; DNA: TGTGCCAGCAGCTTAGCCCACAGCACAGATACGCAGTATTTT; CDR3: CASSLAHSTDTQYF